What follows describes a single T cell receptor beta chain. What it recognizes is unknown. Clones were read by immunoSEQ multiplex PCR, and TCRdb kept only the in-frame ones, dropping some. The sample contains roughly 2.5 million clones, around 94% of which appear only once. This entry is derived from a study of shared clonotypes between healthy human individuals. Study-level results: Few donors restricted represented genetic and exposure-history diversity. The researchers took only blood, and tissue repertoires probably look different. Incomplete sequencing of sorted subsets was indicated by rarefaction despite large depth.

Between the trimmed V and J ends, which lost 6 bases and 2 bases, there was a span of 17 bases. Germline V gene data show CDR1 as SQVTM and CDR2 as ANQGSEA. This CDR3 spans 14 amino acids. Sequences were obtained from naive CD4+ T cells sorted from blood. The sample's subset: CD45RA+ positively selected. V is TRBV29-1 and J is TRBJ2-7; D is ambiguous. This TCR was recovered from a man aged 18 to 29 in good health. In DNA form, the CDR3 reads TGCAGCGTCGTGGTGGCGGCCCGGACCTACGAGCAGTACTTC. It translates to CSVVVAARTYEQYF.